This TCR beta chain is drawn from a study of liver allograft versus peripheral blood T cells. Study information: Repertoires of T cell receptors in transplanted livers were compared with recipients' peripheral blood repertoires.

This clonotype was found a few times. Antigen: not known. TCRdb called the reads again in MiXCR, with one record for every CDR3 protein. The sample has a few thousand distinct CDR3 sequences, 20% to 25% seen once. Regarding the study as a whole: Within liver allografts, T cell receptor repertoires were reportedly different from those in peripheral blood.

This CDR3 contains 15 residues. Trimming stripped 3 bases from V and 5 bases from J, with 16 bases between. The chain joins TRBV12-3 or TRBV12-4 to TRBJ1-1; no firm D call. The source of this sequence is a human patient who had a liver transplant. Part of the T cell pool may stem from the graft donor. CDR3 sequence: CASSFLRHTFTEAFF. CDR3 DNA: TGTGCCAGCAGTTTTTTGCGGCACACCTTTACTGAAGCTTTCTTT.